The 13 T cell receptor beta chains presented below share a single source sample, sequenced in a study of blood T cell repertoires in COVID-19. Assay: immunoSEQ multiplex PCR; the TCRdb copy retains only in-frame clones and omits some. The table has roughly 340,000 clones, roughly 86% seen once. The specimen sequenced was PBMCs or T cells enriched from blood (not recorded which). Receptor source: a man aged 35-49 years in a cohort exposed to, infected with or recovered from COVID-19 (not recorded which).

This chain uses TRBV5-4 with TRBJ2-7; 9 bases align to TRBD2. CDR1 is SGHNT and CDR2 is YYREEE in the germline V gene (reference sequence). V trimming: 4 bases; J trimming: 6 bases; junction bases outside the gene matches: 8. The CDR3 consists of 14 residues. The CDR3 DNA reads as TGTGCCAGCAGCCCGGCGGGGGGGAGCTTCGAGCAGTACTTC. It encodes CASSPAGGSFEQYF. Using reference TRBV5-4 and TRBJ2-7 for the parts outside the CDR3, the full variable domain is ETGVTQSPTHLIKTRGQQVTLRCSSQSGHNTVSWYQQALGQGPQFIFQYYREEENGRGNFPPRFSGLQFPNYSSELNVNALELDDSALYLCASSPAGGSFEQYFGPGTRLTVT.

The V gene is TRBV5-4, the J gene TRBJ2-5; 10 bases agree with TRBD2. The J segment lost 1 base and the V segment lost 3 bases, leaving 6 bases of the junction unmatched. The CDR3 length is 16 residues. Per the germline V gene, CDR1 is SGHNT and CDR2 is YYREEE (reference sequence). The chain's CDR3 is CASSWTGTSAQETQYF. The CDR3 region has the DNA TGTGCCAGCAGCTGGACCGGGACTAGCGCCCAAGAGACCCAGTACTTC.

In regard to this clone: This sample includes further DNA sequences coding for the same CDR3. This rearrangement joins TRBV5-1 to TRBJ1-5; 9 nucleotides agree with TRBD1. The length of the CDR3 is 15 residues. V lost 1 base and J lost 4; bases outside the gene matches: 3. Germline V gene lookup returns CDR1 SGHRS and CDR2 YFSETQ. The CDR3 sequence is CASSLSGQGNQPQHF. Written as DNA, the CDR3 is TGCGCCAGCAGCTTGTCTGGACAGGGGAATCAGCCCCAGCATTTT.

The chain recombines TRBV6-6 with TRBJ1-2; D gene unclear. CDR1 is MNHNY and CDR2 is SVGAGI in the germline V gene (reference sequence). V lost 2 bases and J lost 5, with 9 bases in between. The CDR3 has 13 residues. CDR3 region: CASSYDGGYGYTF. In DNA, the CDR3 is TGTGCCAGCAGTTACGACGGAGGATATGGCTACACCTTC.

The V gene is TRBV6-5, the J gene TRBJ2-5; 7 nucleotides match TRBD2. J gave up 5 bases and V 6 bases, and 3 bases lay outside the gene matches. Germline V CDR1 and CDR2: MNHEY, SVGAGI. The CDR3 length is 12 residues. The CDR3 sequence: CASRRGGETQYF. The CDR3 DNA reads TGTGCCAGCAGGAGGGGAGGGGAGACCCAGTACTTC.

The chain is built from TRBV5-1 and TRBJ2-7; a weak D match, TRBD2 (5 bases). The CDR3 runs 13 residues. Trimming removed 6 bases at V and 6 bases at J, with 16 bases between. Germline V lookup: CDR1 SGHRS, CDR2 YFSETQ. The CDR3 bases are TGCGCCAGCACCCTCCCCGGGATGGGCGAGCAGTACTTC. Translated: CASTLPGMGEQYF. Full variable domain (remainder filled in from reference TRBV5-1 and TRBJ2-7): KAGVTQTPRYLIKTRGQQVTLSCSPISGHRSVSWYQQTPGQGLQFLFEYFSETQRNKGNFPGRFSGRQFSNSRSEMNVSTLELGDSALYLCASTLPGMGEQYFGPGTRLTVT.

The rearrangement joins TRBV27 to TRBJ2-5; the D gene is possibly TRBD2 (5 bases). Trimming removed 3 bases from V and 5 bases from J, with 16 bases in between. The CDR3 extends over 15 amino acids. CDR1 and CDR2 (germline): MNHEY, SMNVEV (reference sequence). CDR3 bases: TGTGCCAGCAGTTTGCGGGCCCAGCGTTCGGAGACCCAGTACTTC. Translating gives CASSLRAQRSETQYF.

The J gene is TRBJ1-1, the V gene TRBV5-6, with D unclear. Trimming took off 5 bases at V and 5 bases at J, with 19 bases between the two ends. The CDR3 has 15 residues. Per germline, CDR1 SGHDT and CDR2 YYEEEE. CDR3 bases: TGTGCCAGCAGTCAAGGAGGTGGTGGAATGACTGAAGCTTTCTTT. It specifies CASSQGGGGMTEAFF.

The gene calls are TRBV2 and TRBJ1-5; no clear D. Deletions cut 3 bases from V and 3 bases from J, with 9 bases between. The CDR3 runs 14 residues. Germline CDR1 and CDR2: SNHLY and FYNNEI. CDR3 nucleotides: TGTGCCAGCAGTGATCGGACTGCCAATCAGCCCCAGCATTTT. Translated, it gives CASSDRTANQPQHF.

The chain has TRBV11-3 and TRBJ2-1, with a tentative D call TRBD1 (5 bases). Germline V gives CDR1 SGHNT, CDR2 YENEEA. Trimming cost V 3 bases and J 3 bases, with 6 bases left between them. This CDR3 is built from 13 residues. CDR3 in DNA: TGTGCCAGCAGCTTCAGGGACTACAATGAGCAGTTCTTC. This translates into CASSFRDYNEQFF.

The chain recombines TRBV10-3 with TRBJ1-2; TRBD1 agrees at 10 bases. The CDR3 runs to 14 residues. J was trimmed by 3 bases and V by 8 bases; bases with no gene match: 6. Germline V gene data show CDR1 as ENHRY and CDR2 as SYGVKD. The CDR3 region is CAIRRTGGYYGYTF. DNA for the CDR3: TGTGCCATCCGGCGGACAGGGGGATACTATGGCTACACCTTC.

The chain links TRBV5-1 to TRBJ1-6; TRBD1 matches at 10 bases. The CDR3 spans 17 residues. J lost 7 bases, V lost 4 bases, and 11 bases had no gene match. Looked up from germline, CDR1 is SGHRS and CDR2 is YFSETQ. CDR3 coding DNA: TGCGCCAGCAGCCCACAACCGGACAGGGGGTCGAATTCACCCCTCCACTTT. It is translated as CASSPQPDRGSNSPLHF.

The J gene is TRBJ2-7, the V gene TRBV5-5; 11 positions agree with TRBD1. Germline V gene sequence: CDR1 SGHKS, CDR2 YYEKEE (reference sequence). The V and J ends lost 0 bases and 1 base, in that order; junction bases with no gene match: 6. This CDR3 has 17 residues. The CDR3 loop reads CASSLGTGGLVSYEQYF. The CDR3 DNA follows: TGTGCCAGCAGCTTGGGGACAGGGGGCTTGGTGTCCTACGAGCAGTACTTC.